This T cell receptor beta chain was documented in a study of cytomegalovirus exposure and HLA in healthy donors. Use of 60 Vbeta and 13 Jbeta primers characterized the PCR. Assay used: immunoSEQ multiplex PCR; TCRdb lists only in-frame clones, some missing. The data contain 150,000 to 200,000 clones, 82% of them singletons. Comments on this clone: Antigen specificity is unknown.

Study results and caveats: TCR beta V segments were, for the most part, productive about 87% or about 30% of the time in an earlier analysis. For cytomegalovirus status, the classifier reportedly gave diagnoses with high specificity and sensitivity.

The V gene's germline CDR1 is MNHNS and CDR2 SASEGT. V was pared by 6 bases and J by 3 bases, with 11 bases between. The CDR3 has 14 residues. This chain connects TRBV6-1 to TRBJ2-2, with a weak D call TRBD1 (5 bases). The sequenced material came from PBMCs. The receptor was isolated from a man in his forties or fifties in good health and CMV-seronegative. The CDR3 loop reads CASRQQADTGELFF. The CDR3 DNA reads TGTGCCAGCAGGCAACAGGCGGACACCGGGGAGCTGTTTTTT.